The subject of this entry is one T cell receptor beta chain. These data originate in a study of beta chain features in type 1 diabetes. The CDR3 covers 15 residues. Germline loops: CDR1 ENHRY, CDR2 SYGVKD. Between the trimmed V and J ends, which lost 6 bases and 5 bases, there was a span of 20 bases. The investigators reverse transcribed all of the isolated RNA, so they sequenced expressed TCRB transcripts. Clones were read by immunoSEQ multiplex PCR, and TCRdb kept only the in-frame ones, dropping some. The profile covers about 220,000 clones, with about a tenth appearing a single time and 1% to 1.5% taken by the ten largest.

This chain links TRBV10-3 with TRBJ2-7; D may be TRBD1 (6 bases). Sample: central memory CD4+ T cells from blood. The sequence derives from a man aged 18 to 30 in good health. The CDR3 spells CAISPGQNLGNEQYF. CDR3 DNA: TGTGCCATCAGCCCCGGACAGAACCTGGGCAACGAGCAGTACTTC.